This is a list of T cell receptor beta chains from one sample in a study of radiation and T cells in renal cell carcinoma. Libraries were prepared by immunoSEQ multiplex PCR; TCRdb keeps only in-frame clonotypes and omits some of them. This table holds about 150,000 clones, around 90% found once. This material consisted of blood, taken from a patient whose treatment included radiotherapy and nephrectomy. The receptor source for this set is a woman aged 45-60 years with renal cell carcinoma. CDR3s include the opening cysteine and the closing phenylalanine or tryptophan. Fields, in order: clone size, V gene, D gene, J gene, CDR3 DNA, CDR3 protein. The D gene is left open where the match is weak. Not all rows give a size; the values are once, few, many and, for expanded clones, a class.

clone_size: -; v_call: TRBV6-1; d_call: TRBD1; j_call: TRBJ2-2; cdr3_nt: TGTGCCAGCGGGGACAGGCGCTACACCGGGGAGCTGTTTTTT; cdr3_aa: CASGDRRYTGELFF
clone_size: -; v_call: TRBV4-1; d_call: -; j_call: TRBJ2-4; cdr3_nt: TGCGCCAGCAGCTCCTTCTTGCCTCTAGCCAAAAACATTCAGTACTTC; cdr3_aa: CASSSFLPLAKNIQYF
clone_size: -; v_call: TRBV19; d_call: -; j_call: TRBJ2-2; cdr3_nt: TGTGCCAGTAGTAGTGCGGAGCACAGCACCGGGGAGCTGTTTTTT; cdr3_aa: CASSSAEHSTGELFF
clone_size: -; v_call: TRBV19; d_call: TRBD1; j_call: TRBJ1-4; cdr3_nt: TGTGCCAGCGCCCCAACAGGGGGGGGATCTGAAAAACTGTTTTTT; cdr3_aa: CASAPTGGGSEKLFF
clone_size: -; v_call: TRBV5-1; d_call: TRBD1; j_call: TRBJ1-4; cdr3_nt: TGCGCCAGCAGCACGGGACAGACTAATGAAAAACTGTTTTTT; cdr3_aa: CASSTGQTNEKLFF
clone_size: -; v_call: TRBV4-3; d_call: -; j_call: TRBJ1-3; cdr3_nt: TGCGCCAGCAGCCAAGGGGGGGGTCCTGGAAACACCATATATTTT; cdr3_aa: CASSQGGGPGNTIYF
clone_size: few; v_call: TRBV4-1; d_call: TRBD1; j_call: TRBJ2-7; cdr3_nt: TGCGCCAGCAGCCACTCCGGGACAGGACCCTTCGAGCAGTACTTC; cdr3_aa: CASSHSGTGPFEQYF
clone_size: -; v_call: TRBV18; d_call: -; j_call: TRBJ1-1; cdr3_nt: TGTGCCAGCTCACCTGACAGAACTCTGAACACTGAAGCTTTCTTT; cdr3_aa: CASSPDRTLNTEAFF
clone_size: -; v_call: TRBV4-2; d_call: TRBD2; j_call: TRBJ2-3; cdr3_nt: TGTGCCAGCAGCCAAGATGGGACTAGCGGGGGGCCCCCGGGCCCAGATACGCAGTATTTT; cdr3_aa: CASSQDGTSGGPPGPDTQYF
clone_size: -; v_call: TRBV5-4; d_call: TRBD1; j_call: TRBJ2-3; cdr3_nt: TGTGCCAGCAGCAAGAGGGACAGGGGGCAAGATACGCAGTATTTT; cdr3_aa: CASSKRDRGQDTQYF
clone_size: -; v_call: TRBV7-8; d_call: TRBD1; j_call: TRBJ1-1; cdr3_nt: TGTGCCAGCAGCTTAGGTAGGACAGGAGCGATAGCTTTCTTT; cdr3_aa: CASSLGRTGAIAFF
clone_size: -; v_call: TRBV21-1; d_call: -; j_call: TRBJ2-7; cdr3_nt: TGTGCCAGCAGCAAAGGAGACGGGGGGCCGCACTACGAGCAGTACTTC; cdr3_aa: CASSKGDGGPHYEQYF
clone_size: -; v_call: TRBV30; d_call: -; j_call: TRBJ1-6; cdr3_nt: TGTGCCTGGAGCGAACAAGGGAATTCACCCCTCCACTTT; cdr3_aa: CAWSEQGNSPLHF
clone_size: -; v_call: TRBV29-1; d_call: -; j_call: TRBJ1-1; cdr3_nt: TGCAGCGTTGAGGCAGACACTGAAGCTTTCTTT; cdr3_aa: CSVEADTEAFF
clone_size: few; v_call: TRBV5-4; d_call: -; j_call: TRBJ1-1; cdr3_nt: TGTGCCAGCGGTCGAGAATTAAACACTGAAGCTTTCTTT; cdr3_aa: CASGRELNTEAFF
clone_size: few; v_call: TRBV7-9; d_call: TRBD1; j_call: TRBJ1-1; cdr3_nt: TGTGCCAGCAGCCCCGGACAGGGGGCCAGGGGTGGTGAAGCTTTCTTT; cdr3_aa: CASSPGQGARGGEAFF
clone_size: -; v_call: TRBV7-9; d_call: -; j_call: TRBJ1-1; cdr3_nt: TGTGCCAGCAGCCCCCTCCGGACTGAAGCTTTCTTT; cdr3_aa: CASSPLRTEAFF
clone_size: -; v_call: TRBV5-5; d_call: -; j_call: TRBJ1-2; cdr3_nt: TGTGCCAGCAGTCTGGCGGGGGATTACTCATTCTATGGCTACACCTTC; cdr3_aa: CASSLAGDYSFYGYTF
clone_size: -; v_call: TRBV6-5; d_call: -; j_call: TRBJ1-6; cdr3_nt: TGTGCCAGCAGTTACTCGCGGGCAGCCGTTGCTTCACCCCTCCACTTT; cdr3_aa: CASSYSRAAVASPLHF
clone_size: -; v_call: TRBV7-9; d_call: -; j_call: TRBJ2-6; cdr3_nt: TGTGCCAGCGCCGCCCCCCTCGGGAGAGTTAACTCTGGGGCCAACGTCCTGACTTTC; cdr3_aa: CASAAPLGRVNSGANVLTF
clone_size: -; v_call: TRBV6-4; d_call: TRBD2; j_call: TRBJ2-7; cdr3_nt: TGTGCCAGCAAGACCGAGCGGGGGGCCACCTACGAGCAGTACTTC; cdr3_aa: CASKTERGATYEQYF
clone_size: -; v_call: TRBV5-1; d_call: TRBD1; j_call: TRBJ2-7; cdr3_nt: TGCGCCAGCACCCGCCTCGGACAGGGGGACGAGCAGTACTTC; cdr3_aa: CASTRLGQGDEQYF
clone_size: -; v_call: TRBV7-9; d_call: -; j_call: TRBJ2-2; cdr3_nt: TGTGCCAGCAGCTCTGGGGACGGCACCGGGGAGCTGTTTTTT; cdr3_aa: CASSSGDGTGELFF
clone_size: -; v_call: TRBV4-3; d_call: -; j_call: TRBJ1-4; cdr3_nt: TGCGCCAGCAGCCAATACGGAGGAAATGAAAAACTGTTTTTT; cdr3_aa: CASSQYGGNEKLFF
clone_size: -; v_call: TRBV7-9; d_call: -; j_call: TRBJ2-3; cdr3_nt: TGTGCCAGCAGCCCGGCCGGGACTCTAAGCACAGATACGCAGTATTTT; cdr3_aa: CASSPAGTLSTDTQYF
clone_size: -; v_call: TRBV7-2; d_call: -; j_call: TRBJ1-3; cdr3_nt: TGTGCCAGCAGCTTAGGCGCGAGGGGAGGGGTAGTACGAAACACCATATATTTT; cdr3_aa: CASSLGARGGVVRNTIYF
clone_size: -; v_call: TRBV19; d_call: -; j_call: TRBJ1-6; cdr3_nt: TGTGCCAGCCGACAAAACAGGGTAGCCGATTCACCCCTCCACTTT; cdr3_aa: CASRQNRVADSPLHF
clone_size: -; v_call: TRBV1; d_call: -; j_call: TRBJ2-6; cdr3_nt: TGCACCAGCAGCTTTTGCAGTTTGTGCACAAAGCGGGCCAACGTCCTGACTTTC; cdr3_aa: CTSSFCSLCTKRANVLTF
clone_size: -; v_call: TRBV28; d_call: -; j_call: TRBJ1-2; cdr3_nt: TGTGCCAGCAGCGCACCATCAGTAGGGGGCTACACCTTC; cdr3_aa: CASSAPSVGGYTF
clone_size: -; v_call: TRBV6-5; d_call: -; j_call: TRBJ1-1; cdr3_nt: TGTGCCAGCAGTACGAAGGCCAGGGTCACTGAAGCTTTCTTT; cdr3_aa: CASSTKARVTEAFF
clone_size: -; v_call: TRBV6-1; d_call: -; j_call: TRBJ2-6; cdr3_nt: TGTGCCAGCAGCGCACGGAGCTCTGGGGCCAACGTCCTGACTTTC; cdr3_aa: CASSARSSGANVLTF
clone_size: -; v_call: TRBV6-1; d_call: -; j_call: TRBJ2-7; cdr3_nt: TGTGCCAGCAGTGAAACGGGCAGAACCTACGAGCAGTACTTC; cdr3_aa: CASSETGRTYEQYF
clone_size: -; v_call: TRBV7-2; d_call: TRBD2; j_call: TRBJ2-5; cdr3_nt: TGTGCCAGCAGCACGACTAGCGGGCCCGGGACCCAGTACTTC; cdr3_aa: CASSTTSGPGTQYF
clone_size: -; v_call: TRBV7-9; d_call: -; j_call: TRBJ1-2; cdr3_nt: TGTGCCAGCAGCCGCCGGGACTACGTGGGGTATGGCTACACCTTC; cdr3_aa: CASSRRDYVGYGYTF
clone_size: -; v_call: TRBV7-9; d_call: TRBD1; j_call: TRBJ1-2; cdr3_nt: TGTGCCAGCAGCTTAGTCACCGGGACAGGGCACCCCAACTATGGCTACACCTTC; cdr3_aa: CASSLVTGTGHPNYGYTF
clone_size: -; v_call: TRBV5-6; d_call: -; j_call: TRBJ1-1; cdr3_nt: TGTGCCAGCAGCTTGACCGTGAACACTGAAGCTTTCTTT; cdr3_aa: CASSLTVNTEAFF
clone_size: -; v_call: TRBV6-1; d_call: TRBD1; j_call: TRBJ2-7; cdr3_nt: TGTGCCAGCAGTGAGAGGACAGGGGGCCGGTACGAGCAGTACTTC; cdr3_aa: CASSERTGGRYEQYF
clone_size: -; v_call: TRBV2; d_call: -; j_call: TRBJ1-2; cdr3_nt: TGTGCCAGCAGTGAAGCCAGGGTTATAGGCTACACCTTC; cdr3_aa: CASSEARVIGYTF
clone_size: -; v_call: TRBV6-1; d_call: TRBD1; j_call: TRBJ1-6; cdr3_nt: TGTGCCAGCAGTAAAGGGACAGGGGGCCTTAATTCACCCCTCCACTTT; cdr3_aa: CASSKGTGGLNSPLHF
clone_size: -; v_call: TRBV5-1; d_call: -; j_call: TRBJ2-7; cdr3_nt: TGCGCCAGCAGCTTTCGTGGGGTGAAGGCCTTTTTAGGGGCCTACGAGCAGTACTTC; cdr3_aa: CASSFRGVKAFLGAYEQYF
clone_size: -; v_call: TRBV7-2; d_call: TRBD1; j_call: TRBJ2-2; cdr3_nt: TGTGCCAGCCGTGGGGGACAGACTCTGAACACCGGGGAGCTGTTTTTT; cdr3_aa: CASRGGQTLNTGELFF
clone_size: -; v_call: TRBV4-3; d_call: TRBD1; j_call: TRBJ2-6; cdr3_nt: TGCGCCAGCAGCCGGGTTCCCGGGACAGGGACTGGGGCCAACGTCCTGACTTTC; cdr3_aa: CASSRVPGTGTGANVLTF
clone_size: -; v_call: TRBV7-2; d_call: -; j_call: TRBJ2-2; cdr3_nt: TGTGCCAGCAGCTTAGTGGCGGGCCAAAACACCGGGGAGCTGTTTTTT; cdr3_aa: CASSLVAGQNTGELFF
clone_size: -; v_call: TRBV12-5; d_call: -; j_call: TRBJ1-5; cdr3_nt: TGTGCTAGTGGTTTCGGCAGGGACTATCGTCAGCCCCAGCATTTT; cdr3_aa: CASGFGRDYRQPQHF
clone_size: -; v_call: TRBV5-1; d_call: -; j_call: TRBJ2-7; cdr3_nt: TGCGCCAGCAGCTTGACAGGTCCCTCCTACGAGCAGTACTTC; cdr3_aa: CASSLTGPSYEQYF
clone_size: once; v_call: TRBV19; d_call: TRBD2; j_call: TRBJ2-5; cdr3_nt: TGTGCCAGTAGTAGTAGCGGGGGTCAGGAGACCCAGTACTTC; cdr3_aa: CASSSSGGQETQYF
clone_size: -; v_call: TRBV29-1; d_call: TRBD2; j_call: TRBJ2-1; cdr3_nt: TGCAGCGTTGAAGTACTAGCGGGGAATGAGCAGTTCTTC; cdr3_aa: CSVEVLAGNEQFF
clone_size: -; v_call: TRBV19; d_call: -; j_call: TRBJ2-2; cdr3_nt: TGTGCCACAACAAATAGGGCCGGGGAGCTGTTTTTT; cdr3_aa: CATTNRAGELFF
clone_size: -; v_call: TRBV6-5; d_call: TRBD1; j_call: TRBJ1-1; cdr3_nt: TGTGCCAGCAGTCCCGGGACAGGGAGAAACACTGAAGCTTTCTTT; cdr3_aa: CASSPGTGRNTEAFF